A single sample gave rise to the 10 T cell receptor beta chains below, sequenced in a study of blood T cells in healthy people across ages. Combining a sample-barcoded 5' primer with a J-beta primer mix, a second PCR ran for about 7 to 11 cycles. TCRdb reprocessed the 5' RACE reads with MiXCR, giving one entry per CDR3 protein. The sample consists of over 1,300,000 distinct CDR3 sequences, almost 60% of them appearing once. The sequenced sample consisted of blood. These receptors all stem from a man aged 18 to 30 in good health.

This sequence joins TRBV7-2 and TRBJ2-3, with unresolved D. The CDR3 length is 13 residues. Germline V CDR1 and CDR2: SGHTA, FQGNSA. The V gene lost 1 base and the J gene lost 11 bases, with 13 bases spanning the gap. The DNA for the CDR3 is TGTGCCAGCAGCTTAGGCCTTAGTATGAAGCAGTATTTT. It yields the protein CASSLGLSMKQYF.

V gene TRBV6-2 or TRBV6-3 combines with J gene TRBJ1-5; D remains unclear. Germline assignment: CDR1 MNHEY and CDR2 SVGEGT. V lost 7 bases and J lost 5, with 6 bases in between. The CDR3 sequence is 11 residues long. The CDR3 region has the DNA TGTGCCAGCAACACGCATCAGCCCCAGCATTTT. Encoded protein: CASNTHQPQHF.

The V and J genes are TRBV11-3 and TRBJ2-1; D unclear. The germline V gene encodes CDR1 SGHNT and CDR2 YENEEA. V gave up 2 bases and J gave up 8 bases, with 16 bases separating them. The CDR3 runs to 15 residues. The CDR3 is CASSLQTSRNDEQFF. The CDR3 DNA follows: TGTGCCAGCAGCTTACAGACGAGCCGCAATGATGAGCAGTTCTTC.

The chain carries TRBV7-2 and TRBJ2-5; perhaps D is TRBD1 or TRBD2 (5 bases each). Germline values: CDR1 SGHTA, CDR2 FQGNSA. This CDR3 is 15 amino acids long. Between the trimmed V and J ends, which lost 4 bases and 3 bases, there was a span of 15 bases. CDR3 region: CASSSRGLSEETQYF. Here the CDR3 DNA reads TGTGCCAGCAGCTCCCGGGGCCTGTCGGAAGAGACCCAGTACTTC.

The V call is TRBV3-1, the J call TRBJ1-1; TRBD1 agrees at 7 bases. The CDR3 extends over 19 amino acids. V shed 0 bases and J 0 bases; nucleotides not matched to a gene: 13. The germline V gene encodes CDR1 LGHDT and CDR2 YNNKEL (reference sequence). The DNA for the CDR3 is TGTGCCAGCAGCCAAGATATCCGGACAGGCCCAGGGGTGAACACTGAAGCTTTCTTT. Residues: CASSQDIRTGPGVNTEAFF.

This clonotype has more than one count but fewer than ten. The CDR3 reads CASSETREDTQYF. CDR3 sequence (DNA): TGTGCCAGCAGCGAGACTAGAGAAGATACGCAGTATTTT. The chain links TRBV7-2 to TRBJ2-3; tentative D call: TRBD2 (6 bases). Trimming stripped 5 bases from V and 5 bases from J, with 11 bases between. The CDR3 contains 13 residues. Germline lookup yields CDR1 SGHTA and CDR2 FQGNSA.

V is TRBV4-1 and J is TRBJ2-5, with D tentatively TRBD1 (6 bases). The DNA end lines up better with TRBJ2-7; the J call may be wrong. CDR1 is MGHRA and CDR2 is YSYEKL in the germline V gene. This CDR3 comprises 13 residues. The CDR3 bases are TGCGCCAGCAGCCGCCGAGGGGGAAACGAGCAGTACTTC. This sequence encodes CASSRRGGNEQYF.

This rearrangement joins TRBV4-2 to TRBJ1-4, with TRBD1 matching 9 bases. The CDR3 length is 16 residues. V shed 0 bases and J 7 bases; nucleotides not matched to a gene: 6. Per the germline V gene, CDR1 is LGHNA and CDR2 is YNFKEQ. CDR3 loop: CASSQDVWTGVEKLFF. In DNA form, the CDR3 reads TGTGCCAGCAGCCAAGATGTTTGGACAGGGGTTGAAAAACTGTTTTTT.

The J gene is TRBJ2-3, the V gene TRBV20-1; 9 nucleotides match TRBD2. Germline assignment: CDR1 DFQATT and CDR2 SNEGSKA (reference sequence). V dropped 6 bases and J dropped 6; count of bases not matched to a gene: 10. The CDR3 covers 14 residues. The chain's CDR3 is CSALSGGLADTQYF. The CDR3 DNA reads as TGCAGTGCCCTAAGCGGGGGGTTAGCTGATACGCAGTATTTT.

This clonotype was detected only once. V usage is TRBV5-6 and J usage is TRBJ2-6; D unresolved. This CDR3 region has 14 residues. Germline-derived CDR1 and CDR2 are SGHDT and YYEEEE. The V and J ends lost 4 bases and 3 bases respectively, with 8 bases between them. CDR3 in amino acids: CASSARVGANVLTF. DNA of the CDR3: TGTGCCAGCAGCGCCCGGGTTGGGGCCAACGTCCTGACTTTC. Full variable domain (outside the CDR3, taken from reference TRBV5-6 and TRBJ2-6): DAGVTQSPTHLIKTRGQQVTLRCSPKSGHDTVSWYQQALGQGPQFIFQYYEEEERQRGNFPDRFSGHQFPNYSSELNVNALLLGDSALYLCASSARVGANVLTFGAGSRLTVL.